The 29 T cell receptor beta chains listed next were all sequenced from one sample in a study of cytomegalovirus exposure and HLA in healthy donors (TCRdb year 2017). The method behind the library was the immunoSEQ multiplex PCR assay. The multiplex PCR relied on a mix of 60 forward primers for TCR Vbeta segments and 13 reverse primers for TCR Jbeta segments. Imported from immuneACCESS, the table was reduced by TCRdb to in-frame sequences with V and J called. These copies leave out some clones; in studies compared against another copy, an unresolved V gene accounts for under half, and the cause of the remainder is not known. The sample contains fewer than 140,000 clones, roughly 80% of them found a single time. 2% to 2.5% of the sample comes from the top ten. Sequencing was done on a sample of PBMCs. The receptors shown here come from a man between 40 and 49 years old in good health and CMV-seronegative.

This clone was recorded a few times. The gene calls are TRBV7-2 and TRBJ1-6; D gene ambiguous. V lost 4 bases to trimming and J lost 2 bases, with 21 bases between them. The V gene's germline CDR1 is SGHTA and CDR2 FQGNSA. The CDR3 length is 19 residues. The CDR3 DNA follows: TGTGCCAGCAGCTCCAATCCCGCCCGCCGCGGGGCCTATAATTCACCCCTCCACTTT. It codes for CASSSNPARRGAYNSPLHF.

This sequence joins TRBV5-8 and TRBJ1-2, with TRBD1 identical over 11 bases. The CDR3 is 14 residues long. V lost 4 bases to trimming and J lost 4 bases; unmatched junction nucleotides: 3. Germline-derived CDR1 and CDR2 are SGHTS and YDEGEE. CDR3 sequence reads: CASSRDRGIYGYTF. The DNA for the CDR3 is TGTGCCAGCAGCCGGGACAGGGGGATCTATGGCTACACCTTC.

This chain joins TRBV10-1 and TRBJ2-1; D remains ambiguous. V was shortened by 5 bases and J by 0 bases, with 14 bases between the two germline ends. Germline CDR1 reads WNHNN; CDR2 reads SYGVQD (reference sequence). CDR3 length: 16 amino acids. CDR3 region: CASSQLALSSYNEQFF. CDR3 bases: TGCGCCAGCAGTCAATTAGCCCTGAGCTCCTACAATGAGCAGTTCTTC.

Only one count was recorded for this clone. The V call is TRBV5-1, the J call TRBJ2-7, with 9 bases matching TRBD2. Germline values: CDR1 SGHRS, CDR2 YFSETQ. This CDR3 is 17 amino acids long. V shed 4 bases and J 4 bases; nucleotides not matched to a gene: 15. The CDR3 nucleotides read TGCGCCAGCAGCCCCCGGCGGGGGGGGGCGAGATCTTACGAGCAGTACTTC. Protein: CASSPRRGGARSYEQYF.

This chain uses TRBV4-1 with TRBJ2-1, with 8 bases identical to TRBD2. Losses at the gene ends were 1 base for V and 2 bases for J; bases not matched to a gene: 4. Germline V gene sequence: CDR1 MGHRA, CDR2 YSYEKL. The CDR3 loop spans 16 amino acids. The CDR3 coding sequence is TGCGCCAGCAGCCAAGGTCGGGGGGGCCCCTACAATGAGCAGTTCTTC. Its translation is CASSQGRGGPYNEQFF.

The CDR3: CASSVDGGVRDEQFF. As DNA, the CDR3 is TGTGCCAGCAGCGTCGACGGGGGGGTAAGGGATGAGCAGTTCTTC. The rearrangement joins TRBV5-8 to TRBJ2-1, with 8 bases matching TRBD2. The CDR3 is made up of 15 amino acids. Trimming at V came to 4 bases and at J to 8 bases, leaving 11 bases not matched to a gene. Germline-derived CDR1 and CDR2 are SGHTS and YDEGEE.

V and J are TRBV6-5 and TRBJ2-1; the D gene is possibly TRBD1 (7 bases). Trimming cost V 4 bases and J 9 bases, with 16 bases left between them. The V gene's germline CDR1 is MNHEY and CDR2 SVGAGI. This CDR3 is built from 14 residues. CDR3 sequence reads: CASSWGDRRGEQFF. CDR3 nucleotides: TGTGCCAGCAGTTGGGGGGACAGAAGAGGTGAGCAGTTCTTC.

This clone was counted only a few times. At one end, the junction sequence differs from germline, possibly due to a read error. The chain links TRBV6-6 to TRBJ1-5, with D tentatively TRBD1 (5 bases). The CDR3 has 12 amino acids. Looked up from germline, CDR1 is MNHNY and CDR2 is SVGAGI (reference sequence). DNA of the CDR3: TGTGCCAGCTTCCAAGGGCAGGGCCCCGTGGATTTT. The encoded protein is CASFQGQGPVDF.

The J gene is TRBJ1-4, the V gene TRBV2, with D possibly being TRBD1 (5 bases). The V end was cut by 3 bases, the J end by 3 bases, with 11 bases between. Germline lookup yields CDR1 SNHLY and CDR2 FYNNEI. This CDR3 is built from 15 residues. The CDR3 region is CASSEQGLSNEKLFF. The CDR3 DNA is TGTGCCAGCAGTGAGCAGGGACTGTCTAATGAAAAACTGTTTTTT.

This clone was picked up one time. The chain has TRBV6-5 and TRBJ2-2, with D tentatively TRBD1 (6 bases). The CDR3 loop spans 15 amino acids. Trimming pared 6 bases from V and 0 bases from J, leaving 11 bases between. Germline V CDR1 and CDR2: MNHEY, SVGAGI. CDR3 loop: CASRQTGSNTGELFF. In nucleotides, the CDR3 is TGTGCCAGCAGGCAAACAGGGTCGAACACCGGGGAGCTGTTTTTT.

The rearrangement uses TRBV5-4 and TRBJ2-1; tentative D call: TRBD2 (6 bases). V lost 5 bases to trimming and J lost 0 bases, with 15 bases between them. The CDR3 runs to 16 residues. Germline CDR1 SGHNT, CDR2 YYREEE (reference sequence). This CDR3 is CASRPGTGGSYNEQFF. The DNA for the CDR3 is TGTGCCAGCAGGCCCGGGACTGGGGGCTCCTACAATGAGCAGTTCTTC. The full variable domain, in which reference TRBV5-4 and TRBJ2-1 provide the parts outside the CDR3, is ETGVTQSPTHLIKTRGQQVTLRCSSQSGHNTVSWYQQALGQGPQFIFQYYREEENGRGNFPPRFSGLQFPNYSSELNVNALELDDSALYLCASRPGTGGSYNEQFFGPGTRLTVL.

The rearrangement joins TRBV7-8 to TRBJ2-7; 8 bases are a match to TRBD1. Germline V CDR1 and CDR2: SGHVS, FQNEAQ. The V gene end was trimmed by 5 bases and the J gene end by 3 bases; junction bases not matched to a gene: 9. This CDR3 region has 15 residues. CDR3 amino acids: CASSPPGQVNYEQYF. The CDR3 region has the DNA TGTGCCAGCAGCCCCCCGGGACAGGTCAACTACGAGCAGTACTTC.

The gene calls are TRBV19 and TRBJ1-4; 8 positions agree with TRBD1. Looked up from germline, CDR1 is LNHDA and CDR2 is SQIVND (reference sequence). After removal of 6 bases from V and 8 bases from J, the junction contained 11 bases not matched to a gene. The CDR3 runs 15 residues. As DNA, the CDR3 is TGTGCCAGTAGGGAGACCGGGACAGGCCGAGAAAAACTGTTTTTT. Translated, it gives CASRETGTGREKLFF.

This chain links TRBV6-1 with TRBJ2-7; D is perhaps TRBD2 (6 bases). The CDR3 extends over 14 amino acids. The V end was cut by 6 bases, the J end by 2 bases, with 14 bases between. Per the germline V gene, CDR1 is MNHNS and CDR2 is SASEGT. The CDR3 sequence is CASRPSGGAYEQYF. CDR3 nucleotides: TGTGCCAGCAGACCCTCTGGCGGGGCCTACGAGCAGTACTTC.

This chain uses TRBV13 with TRBJ2-3; 11 bases map to TRBD1. The CDR3 is 16 amino acids. Germline-derived CDR1 and CDR2 are PRHDT and FYEKMQ (reference sequence). J was trimmed by 4 bases and V by 5 bases; bases with no gene match: 8. CDR3 nucleotide sequence: TGTGCCAGCAGCCAAAAGGACAGGGGGCTGGCAGATACGCAGTATTTT. Translation: CASSQKDRGLADTQYF.

This rearrangement joins TRBV13 to TRBJ2-5, with D perhaps matching TRBD2 (6 bases). V lost 0 bases, J lost 4 bases, and 15 bases lay in between. CDR3 length equals 16 residues. Germline V gene sequence: CDR1 PRHDT, CDR2 FYEKMQ (reference sequence). This CDR3 reads CASSLGVGAGIETQYF. The CDR3 DNA reads TGTGCCAGCAGCTTAGGTGTGGGCGCGGGGATAGAGACCCAGTACTTC.

V and J are TRBV6-1 and TRBJ2-3, with 13 nucleotides matching TRBD2. Germline assignment: CDR1 MNHNS and CDR2 SASEGT. J lost 4 bases, V lost 9 bases, and 4 bases had no gene match. The CDR3 has 14 amino acids. CDR3 sequence reads: CASGTSGASDTQYF. CDR3 DNA sequence: TGTGCCAGTGGGACTAGCGGGGCCTCAGATACGCAGTATTTT.

The J gene is TRBJ2-7, the V gene TRBV5-1, with D tentatively TRBD1 (6 bases). CDR3 length: 14 residues. V was trimmed by 4 bases and J by 2 bases, leaving 13 bases between them. Germline CDR1 SGHRS, CDR2 YFSETQ. This CDR3 reads CASSTTTGPYEQYF. The CDR3 DNA reads TGCGCCAGCAGCACCACGACAGGCCCCTACGAGCAGTACTTC.

The chain employs TRBV18 and TRBJ2-3, with D perhaps matching TRBD2 (5 bases). With 4 bases removed from V and 3 bases from J, the gap between germline ends came to 11 bases. The CDR3 is 14 residues long. CDR1 and CDR2 from the germline V gene are KGHSH and LQKENI. The CDR3 loop reads CASSLPLATDTQYF. The DNA of the CDR3 is TGTGCCAGCTCACTACCTCTAGCAACAGATACGCAGTATTTT.

The chain employs TRBV23-1 and TRBJ2-2; 10 positions agree with TRBD1. TRBV23-1 is assigned to the ORF class and has an uncertain function. The CDR3 runs to 17 residues. V shed 0 bases and J 7 bases; nucleotides not matched to a gene: 8. CDR3 residues: CASSQSAGQGIDGELFF. CDR3 DNA sequence: TGCGCCAGCAGTCAATCGGCGGGACAGGGGATCGACGGGGAGCTGTTTTTT.

The V call is TRBV2, the J call TRBJ2-3, with TRBD2 matching over 8 bases. The V gene's germline CDR1 is SNHLY and CDR2 FYNNEI. V dropped 10 bases and J dropped 4; count of bases not matched to a gene: 13. CDR3 size: 15 residues. CDR3 in amino acids: CAIRGGTSTPDTQYF. DNA of the CDR3: TGTGCCATCCGGGGGGGGACGAGCACCCCAGATACGCAGTATTTT.

This chain joins TRBV5-1 and TRBJ2-3; 10 bases align to TRBD2. Germline assignment: CDR1 SGHRS and CDR2 YFSETQ. J was trimmed by 1 base and V by 4 bases; bases with no gene match: 15. The CDR3 is 19 residues long. The CDR3 sequence is CASSRYATSGDLGTDTQYF. CDR3 sequence (DNA): TGCGCCAGCAGCCGGTACGCTACTAGCGGGGATCTGGGCACAGATACGCAGTATTTT.

The CDR3 spells CASSFGTSGGQETQYF. Here the CDR3 DNA reads TGTGCCAGCAGTTTTGGGACTAGCGGGGGCCAAGAGACCCAGTACTTC. This rearrangement joins TRBV6-5 to TRBJ2-5, with 14 nucleotides matching TRBD2. From germline, CDR1 is MNHEY and CDR2 SVGAGI. The CDR3 runs to 16 residues. After removal of 4 bases from V and 1 base from J, the junction contained 2 bases not matched to a gene.

V usage is TRBV9 and J usage is TRBJ1-2; the D gene is possibly TRBD1 (5 bases). This CDR3 is built from 15 residues. The V end lost 0 bases, the J end lost 7 bases, and 16 bases lay between the germline ends. Germline loops: CDR1 SGDLS, CDR2 YYNGEE. The CDR3 DNA follows: TGTGCCAGCAGCGTAGTGGCAGGGTTGGTGAGTGGCTACACCTTC. Its translation is CASSVVAGLVSGYTF.

The chain is built from TRBV9 and TRBJ2-2, with 10 nucleotides matching TRBD1. The CDR3 has 16 residues. J was trimmed by 5 bases and V by 0 bases; bases with no gene match: 4. CDR1 is SGDLS, CDR2 YYNGEE, per germline. CDR3 in amino acids: CASSVGGQGITGELFF. In nucleotides, the CDR3 is TGTGCCAGCAGCGTAGGGGGACAGGGGATTACCGGGGAGCTGTTTTTT. Using reference TRBV9 and TRBJ2-2 for the parts outside the CDR3, the full variable domain is DSGVTQTPKHLITATGQRVTLRCSPRSGDLSVYWYQQSLDQGLQFLIQYYNGEERAKGNILERFSAQQFPDLHSELNLSSLELGDSALYFCASSVGGQGITGELFFGEGSRLTVL.

The J gene is TRBJ1-2, the V gene TRBV6-5; D perhaps matches TRBD1 (6 bases). Germline CDR1 and CDR2: MNHEY and SVGAGI. V lost 6 bases to trimming and J lost 0 bases, with 14 bases between them. The CDR3 has 15 residues. The CDR3 DNA sequence: TGTGCCAGCAGCGCCACAGGGCTAGCTAACTATGGCTACACCTTC. Translated: CASSATGLANYGYTF.

The rearrangement uses TRBV6-5 and TRBJ2-5; D gene uncertain. There are 16 residues in the CDR3. CDR1 and CDR2 (germline): MNHEY, SVGAGI. Trimming removed 0 bases at V and 5 bases at J, with 16 bases between. The CDR3 here is CASSYSIGSSTETQYF. For the CDR3, the DNA is TGTGCCAGCAGTTACTCGATCGGGTCGAGTACGGAGACCCAGTACTTC.

The V call is TRBV2, the J call TRBJ1-2; D perhaps matches TRBD1 (5 bases). The V gene lost 0 bases and the J gene lost 4 bases, with 9 bases spanning the gap. From germline, CDR1 is SNHLY and CDR2 FYNNEI. The length of the CDR3 is 14 residues. The CDR3 loop reads CASSEAQGIYGYTF. The CDR3 region has the DNA TGTGCCAGCAGTGAAGCGCAGGGAATCTATGGCTACACCTTC.

This clone has just a few counts. The rearrangement joins TRBV5-1 to TRBJ2-5; TRBD2 might be the D (5 bases). The CDR3 runs 15 residues. CDR1 and CDR2 (germline): SGHRS, YFSETQ. Trimming cost V 1 base and J 1 base, with 11 bases left between them. The DNA for the CDR3 is TGCGCCAGCAGCTTGTCGGGAACCGCCCAAGAGACCCAGTACTTC. It specifies CASSLSGTAQETQYF.